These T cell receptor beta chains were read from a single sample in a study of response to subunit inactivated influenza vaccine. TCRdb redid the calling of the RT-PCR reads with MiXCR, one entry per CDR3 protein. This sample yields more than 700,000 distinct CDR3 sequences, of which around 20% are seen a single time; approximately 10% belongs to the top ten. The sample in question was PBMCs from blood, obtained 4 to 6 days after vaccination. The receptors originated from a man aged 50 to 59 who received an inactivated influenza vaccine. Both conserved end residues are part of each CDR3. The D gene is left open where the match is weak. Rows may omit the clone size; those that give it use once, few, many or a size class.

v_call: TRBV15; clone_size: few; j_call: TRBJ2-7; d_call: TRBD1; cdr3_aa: CATSRAGGWGSYEQYF; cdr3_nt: TGTGCCACCAGCAGAGCAGGGGGCTGGGGATCCTACGAGCAGTACTTC
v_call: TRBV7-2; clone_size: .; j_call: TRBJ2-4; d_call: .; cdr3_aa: CASSFRGGSTKNIQYF; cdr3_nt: TGTGCCAGCAGCTTTCGCGGGGGCTCCACCAAAAACATTCAGTACTTC
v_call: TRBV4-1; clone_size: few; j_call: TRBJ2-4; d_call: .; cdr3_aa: CASSQLGRLKNIQYF; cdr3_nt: TGCGCCAGCAGCCAACTCGGGCGACTCAAAAACATTCAGTACTTC
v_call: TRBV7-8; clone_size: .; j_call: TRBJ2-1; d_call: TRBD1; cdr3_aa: CASSLATGGMRGNEQFF; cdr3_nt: TGTGCCAGCAGCTTAGCCACAGGGGGCATGCGGGGAAATGAGCAGTTCTTC
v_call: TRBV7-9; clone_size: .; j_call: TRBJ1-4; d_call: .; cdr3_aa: CASSLVGTREKLFF; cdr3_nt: TGTGCCAGCAGCTTAGTCGGGACTCGTGAAAAACTGTTTTTT
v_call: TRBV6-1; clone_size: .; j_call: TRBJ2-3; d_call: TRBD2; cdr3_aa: CASGGGPPDTQYF; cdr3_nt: TGTGCCAGCGGGGGAGGGCCCCCAGATACGCAGTATTTT
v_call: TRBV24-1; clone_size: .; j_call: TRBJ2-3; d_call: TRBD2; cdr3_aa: CATSDPGLASTDTQYF; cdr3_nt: TGTGCCACCAGTGATCCGGGACTAGCAAGCACAGATACGCAGTATTTT
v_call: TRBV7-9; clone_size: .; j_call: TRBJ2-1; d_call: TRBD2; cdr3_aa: CASSYASGVLWNEQFF; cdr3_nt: TGTGCCAGCAGTTATGCTAGCGGGGTTTTGTGGAATGAGCAGTTCTTC
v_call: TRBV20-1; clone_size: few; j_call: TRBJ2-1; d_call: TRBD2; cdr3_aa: CSATSGGASEQFF; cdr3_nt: TGCAGTGCTACCAGCGGGGGGGCTTCAGAGCAGTTCTTC
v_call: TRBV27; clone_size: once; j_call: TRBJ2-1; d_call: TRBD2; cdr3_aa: CATGAGGPLNEQFF; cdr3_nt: TGTGCCACCGGAGCGGGAGGGCCGTTAAATGAGCAGTTCTTC
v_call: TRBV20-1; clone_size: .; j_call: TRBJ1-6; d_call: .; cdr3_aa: CSASKTNNSPLHF; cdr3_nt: TGCAGTGCTAGTAAGACGAATAATTCACCCCTCCACTTT
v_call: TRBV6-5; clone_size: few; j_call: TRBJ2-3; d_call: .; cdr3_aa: CASSYEPSTDTQYF; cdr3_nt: TGTGCCAGCAGTTACGAACCTAGCACAGATACGCAGTATTTT
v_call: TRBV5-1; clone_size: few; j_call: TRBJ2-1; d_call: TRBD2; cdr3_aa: CASSTTSGQNVQFF; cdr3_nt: TGCGCCAGCAGCACGACTAGCGGACAGAATGTGCAGTTCTTC
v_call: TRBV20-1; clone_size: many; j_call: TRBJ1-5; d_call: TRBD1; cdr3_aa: CSARKYGTGDNQPQHF; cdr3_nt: TGCAGTGCTAGAAAATACGGGACAGGGGACAATCAGCCCCAGCATTTT
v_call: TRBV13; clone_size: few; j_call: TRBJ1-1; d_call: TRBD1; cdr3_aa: CASSDLRGLAEAFF; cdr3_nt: TGTGCCAGCAGCGACCTCAGGGGGCTCGCTGAAGCTTTCTTT
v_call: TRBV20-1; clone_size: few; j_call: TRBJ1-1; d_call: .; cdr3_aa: CSASRRRNTEAFF; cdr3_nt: TGCAGTGCTAGTAGGCGCAGGAACACTGAAGCTTTCTTT
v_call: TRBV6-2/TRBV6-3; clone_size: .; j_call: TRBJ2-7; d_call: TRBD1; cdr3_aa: CASSYPASGQGIYEQYF; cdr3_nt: TGTGCCAGCAGTTACCCGGCGAGTGGACAGGGGATCTACGAGCAGTACTTC
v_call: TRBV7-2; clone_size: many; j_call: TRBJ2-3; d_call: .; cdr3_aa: CASSLDFTDTQYF; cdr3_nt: TGTGCCAGCAGCTTAGACTTCACAGATACGCAGTATTTT
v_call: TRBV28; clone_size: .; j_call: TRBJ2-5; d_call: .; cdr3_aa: CASRGSTQYQETQYF; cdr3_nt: TGTGCCAGCAGGGGCAGCACACAGTACCAAGAGACCCAGTACTTC
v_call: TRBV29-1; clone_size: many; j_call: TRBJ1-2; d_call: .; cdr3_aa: CSATPTGGNGYTF; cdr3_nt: TGCAGCGCAACTCCAACGGGAGGGAATGGCTACACCTTC
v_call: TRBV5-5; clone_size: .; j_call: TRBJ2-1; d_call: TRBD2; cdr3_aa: CASSLAPGGPGYRNEQFF; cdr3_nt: TGTGCCAGCAGCTTGGCCCCGGGAGGGCCAGGATATAGGAATGAGCAGTTCTTC
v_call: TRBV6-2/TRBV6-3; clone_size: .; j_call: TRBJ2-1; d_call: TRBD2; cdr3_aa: CATTELAGENEQFF; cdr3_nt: TGTGCCACTACTGAACTAGCGGGAGAGAATGAGCAGTTCTTC
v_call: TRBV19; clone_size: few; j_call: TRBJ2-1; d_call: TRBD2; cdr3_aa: CASRGTSGRVDNEQFF; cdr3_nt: TGTGCCAGTAGGGGGACTAGCGGGAGGGTAGACAATGAGCAGTTCTTC
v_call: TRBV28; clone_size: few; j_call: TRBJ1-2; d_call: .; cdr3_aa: CASSEDPYGYTF; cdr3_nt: TGTGCCAGCAGCGAAGACCCATATGGCTACACCTTC
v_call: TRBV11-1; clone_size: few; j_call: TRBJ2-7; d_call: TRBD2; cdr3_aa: CASSLKPGLAWSEQYF; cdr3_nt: TGTGCCAGCAGCCTAAAACCGGGACTAGCGTGGAGCGAGCAGTACTTC
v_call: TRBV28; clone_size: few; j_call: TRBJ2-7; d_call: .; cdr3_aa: CASSLFGRSYEQYF; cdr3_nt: TGTGCCAGCAGTTTATTCGGACGCTCCTACGAGCAGTACTTC
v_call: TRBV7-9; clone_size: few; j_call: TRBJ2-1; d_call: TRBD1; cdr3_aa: CASSLRTGSEQFF; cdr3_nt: TGTGCCAGCAGCCTGAGGACAGGGAGTGAGCAGTTCTTC
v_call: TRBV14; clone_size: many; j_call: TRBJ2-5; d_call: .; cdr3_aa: CASSQVRTQYF; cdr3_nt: TGTGCCAGCAGCCAAGTACGGACCCAGTACTTC
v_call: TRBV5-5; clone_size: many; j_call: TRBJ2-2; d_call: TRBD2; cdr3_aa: CASSPRLAGGTGELFF; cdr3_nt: TGTGCCAGCAGCCCCAGACTAGCGGGAGGAACCGGGGAGCTGTTTTTT
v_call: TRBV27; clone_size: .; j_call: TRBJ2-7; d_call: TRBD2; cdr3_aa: CASRSGLAGSYEQYF; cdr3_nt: TGTGCCAGCAGATCGGGACTAGCGGGCTCCTACGAGCAGTACTTC
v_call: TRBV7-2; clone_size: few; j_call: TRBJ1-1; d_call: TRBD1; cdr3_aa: CASSSSGTGRTEAFF; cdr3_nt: TGTGCCAGCAGCTCTTCCGGGACAGGGCGCACTGAAGCTTTCTTT
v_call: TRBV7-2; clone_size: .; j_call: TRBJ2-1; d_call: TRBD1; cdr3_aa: CASSDRDRAYNEQFF; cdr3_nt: TGTGCCAGCAGCGACAGGGACAGGGCATACAATGAGCAGTTCTTC
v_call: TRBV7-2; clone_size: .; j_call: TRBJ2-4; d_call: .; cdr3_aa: CASTPEGGGLRNIQYF; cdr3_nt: TGTGCCAGCACCCCAGAAGGAGGGGGCTTAAGGAACATTCAGTACTTC
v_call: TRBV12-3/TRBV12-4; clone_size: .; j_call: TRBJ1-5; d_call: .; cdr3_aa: CASSFSQGKFPQHF; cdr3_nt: TGTGCCAGCAGTTTTAGCCAGGGGAAGTTTCCCCAGCATTTT
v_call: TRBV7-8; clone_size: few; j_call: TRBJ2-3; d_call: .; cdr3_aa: CASSLARTKVTDTQYF; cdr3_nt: TGTGCCAGCAGCTTAGCGCGGACGAAAGTCACAGATACGCAGTATTTT
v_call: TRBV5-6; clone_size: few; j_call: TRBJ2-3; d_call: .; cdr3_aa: CASRIHGTDTQYF; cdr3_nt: TGTGCCAGCAGAATACACGGCACAGATACGCAGTATTTT
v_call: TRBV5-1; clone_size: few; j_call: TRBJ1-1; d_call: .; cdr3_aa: CASHHPGTEAFF; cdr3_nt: TGCGCCAGCCACCACCCAGGGACTGAAGCTTTCTTT
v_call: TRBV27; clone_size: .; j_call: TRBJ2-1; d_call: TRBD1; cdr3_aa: CASSLLGTGGNEQFF; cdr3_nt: TGTGCCAGCAGTTTACTCGGGACAGGAGGGAATGAGCAGTTCTTC
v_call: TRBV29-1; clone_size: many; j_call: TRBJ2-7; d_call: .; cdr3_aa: CSVEDMGLRGEQYF; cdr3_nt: TGCAGCGTTGAAGATATGGGGTTGAGAGGCGAGCAGTACTTC
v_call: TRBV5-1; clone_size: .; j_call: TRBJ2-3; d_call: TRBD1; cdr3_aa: CASSTDRGAGDTQYF; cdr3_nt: TGCGCCAGCAGCACTGACAGGGGTGCAGGAGATACGCAGTATTTT
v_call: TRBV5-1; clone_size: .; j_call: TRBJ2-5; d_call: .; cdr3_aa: CASSSIEARGETQYF; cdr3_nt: TGCGCCAGCAGCTCGATAGAAGCCCGAGGGGAGACCCAGTACTTC
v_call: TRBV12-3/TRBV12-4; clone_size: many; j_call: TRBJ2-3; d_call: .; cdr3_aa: CASRDSYTDTQYF; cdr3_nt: TGTGCCAGCAGGGACAGTTATACAGATACGCAGTATTTT
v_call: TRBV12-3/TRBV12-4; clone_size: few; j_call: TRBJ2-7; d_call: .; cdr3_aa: CASRPSGIGKRNEQYF; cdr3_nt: TGTGCCAGCAGGCCCTCCGGGATCGGGAAGAGGAACGAGCAGTACTTC
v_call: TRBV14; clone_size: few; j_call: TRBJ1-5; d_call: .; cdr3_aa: CASSQSRNQPQHF; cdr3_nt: TGTGCCAGCAGCCAATCCCGCAATCAGCCCCAGCATTTT
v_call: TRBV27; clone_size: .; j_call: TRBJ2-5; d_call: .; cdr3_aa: CASSLWGGKETQYF; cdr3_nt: TGTGCCAGCAGTTTGTGGGGCGGGAAGGAGACCCAGTACTTC
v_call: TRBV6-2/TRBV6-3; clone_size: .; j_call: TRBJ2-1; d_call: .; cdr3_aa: CASRTRGVSSYNEQFF; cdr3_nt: TGTGCCAGCAGAACTAGGGGAGTCAGCTCCTACAATGAGCAGTTCTTC
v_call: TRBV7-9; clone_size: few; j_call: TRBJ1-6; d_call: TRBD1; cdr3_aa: CASSSGQGGAYNSPLHF; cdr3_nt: TGTGCCAGCAGCTCGGGACAGGGGGGTGCCTATAATTCACCCCTCCACTTT
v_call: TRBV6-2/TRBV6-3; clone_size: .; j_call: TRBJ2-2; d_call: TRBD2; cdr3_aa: CASTRPGTRGTGELFF; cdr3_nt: TGTGCCAGCACCCGCCCCGGGACTAGGGGCACCGGGGAGCTGTTTTTT
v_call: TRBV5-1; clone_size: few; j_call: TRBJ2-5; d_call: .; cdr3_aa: CASSLADQRETQYF; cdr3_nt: TGCGCCAGCAGCTTAGCGGACCAAAGGGAGACCCAGTACTTC
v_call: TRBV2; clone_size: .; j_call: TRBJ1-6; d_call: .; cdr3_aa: CASSEDRNSPLHF; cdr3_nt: TGTGCCAGCAGCGAAGACAGAAATTCACCCCTCCACTTT
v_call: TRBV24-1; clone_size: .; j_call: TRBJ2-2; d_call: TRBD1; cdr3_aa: CATSGFTGTGDYTGKLFF; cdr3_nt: TGTGCCACCAGTGGGTTCACCGGGACAGGCGACTACACCGGGAAGCTGTTTTTT
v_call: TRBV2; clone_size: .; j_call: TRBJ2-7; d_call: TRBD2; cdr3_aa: CASSPPRGGERYEQYF; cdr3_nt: TGTGCCAGCAGCCCCCCCCGGGGAGGGGAGCGCTACGAGCAGTACTTC
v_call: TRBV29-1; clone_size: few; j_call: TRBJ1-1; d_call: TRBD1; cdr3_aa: CSAGQGARSWGTEAFF; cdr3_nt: TGCAGCGCAGGACAGGGGGCGCGGTCGTGGGGCACTGAAGCTTTCTTT
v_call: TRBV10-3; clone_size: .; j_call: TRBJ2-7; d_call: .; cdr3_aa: CAISEGTVSYEQYF; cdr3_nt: TGTGCCATCAGTGAAGGGACCGTGTCCTACGAGCAGTACTTC